This T cell receptor (beta chain) emerged from a study of blood T cell repertoires in COVID-19. Authors' processing steps: The assay estimated nucleated cells by amplifying reference gene primers. Profiled with immunoSEQ multiplex PCR; TCRdb holds only in-frame clones, not every one. V and J calls and clone size are as listed in that table; D and trimming were resolved from the DNA. The data hold about 380,000 clones, with about 85% observed a single time. Germline V CDR1 and CDR2: LNHDA, SQIVND (reference sequence). The CDR3 runs 15 residues. V lost 1 base, J lost 0 bases, and 1 base stayed unmatched. The sample holds one count of this clone.

J is TRBJ2-3 and V is TRBV19; 7 nucleotides line up with TRBD2. This receptor was taken from a woman younger than 30 with acute or convalescent COVID-19. The sequenced sample consisted of peripheral blood. CDR3 loop: CASSIGGGSTDTQYF. The CDR3 nucleotides read TGTGCCAGTAGTATAGGGGGGGGGAGCACAGATACGCAGTATTTT.